The rows below give T cell receptor beta chains drawn from one sample of a study of T-cell reconstitution after alpha-beta-depleted transplantation in children. Using its own MiXCR run on the PCR reads, TCRdb lists one record per CDR3 protein. The sample carries more than 90,000 distinct CDR3 sequences, 9% to 12% recorded once. The sample was PBMCs, taken before TCRalphabeta/CD19-depleted stem cell transplant. The receptors derive from a boy between 2 and 10 years old with acute lymphoblastic leukemia, due to receive a stem cell transplant. The CDR3 runs from the conserved cysteine through the conserved F or W. A D gene is named only where the DNA matches it firmly. Some rows mark clone size as missing; the rest say once, few, many or name a class of expanded clone.

d_gene	v_gene	j_gene	abundance	len	CDR3aa
-	TRBV28	TRBJ1-2	few	14	CASSLFAQGGGYTF
TRBD2	TRBV28	TRBJ2-5	-	19	CASSSISTREGVGGETQYF
-	TRBV3-1	TRBJ2-4	few	15	CASSQGGTAKNIQYF
TRBD2	TRBV20-1	TRBJ2-2	-	16	CSAKPPGGDWTGELFF
TRBD2	TRBV2	TRBJ2-5	few	16	CASSEGGRSRQETQYF
TRBD2	TRBV3-1	TRBJ2-4	-	22	CASSQDLGGLAGGPGLWNIQYF
TRBD1	TRBV9	TRBJ2-7	many	17	CASSVGGGQGPSSEQYF
-	TRBV5-1	TRBJ2-7	few	13	CASRLGQYYEQYF
-	TRBV29-1	TRBJ2-1	-	12	CSVVSFYNEQFF
TRBD1	TRBV19	TRBJ1-1	-	17	CASSPSGQGILGTEAFF
TRBD1	TRBV5-1	TRBJ1-1	few	13	CASRHPGTEKAFF
-	TRBV3-1	TRBJ1-1	many	13	CATSLNGNTEAFF
-	TRBV6-1	TRBJ2-1	-	16	CASTPLGATPYNEQFF
-	TRBV28	TRBJ2-5	few	14	CASSPIRGQETQYF
TRBD2	TRBV7-9	TRBJ2-1	-	15	CASRATGGRGNEQFF